The source of this TCR beta chain is a study of cytomegalovirus exposure and HLA in healthy donors. Trimming removed 3 bases from V and 5 bases from J, with 8 bases in between. The CDR3 length is 14 residues. The germline V gene encodes CDR1 SEHNR and CDR2 FQNEAQ (reference sequence). The primer mix had 60 Vbeta and 13 Jbeta primers. Libraries were prepared by immunoSEQ multiplex PCR; TCRdb keeps only in-frame clonotypes and omits some of them. The table lists roughly 58,000 clones, 65% to 90% of them singletons, with about 1.6% in the top ten. The clonotype originates from a human donor in good health. The rearrangement links TRBV7-9 to TRBJ1-6; D unresolved. The sequencing input was PBMCs. CDR3 nucleotide sequence: TGTGCCAGCAGCTTTGGCCACAATAATTCACCCCTCCACTTT. It codes for CASSFGHNNSPLHF.